The source of this T cell receptor (beta chain) is a study of blood T cell repertoires in COVID-19. Profiled with immunoSEQ multiplex PCR; TCRdb holds only in-frame clones, not every one. The data contain about 250,000 clones, 80% to 90% of them singletons. The germline gives CDR1 SGHRS, CDR2 YFSETQ. V was cut by 3 bases and J by 6 bases, with 16 bases left in between. The CDR3 loop spans 14 amino acids. The sequencing sample was made of PBMCs or T cells enriched from blood (not recorded which). The chain links TRBV5-1 to TRBJ2-7; TRBD1 might be the D (6 bases). This sequence originates from a woman aged 18-35 years who had recovered from COVID-19. CDR3 amino acids: CASSSRGDSREQYF. The CDR3 nucleotides are TGCGCCAGCAGCTCCAGGGGCGATAGTCGCGAGCAGTACTTC.